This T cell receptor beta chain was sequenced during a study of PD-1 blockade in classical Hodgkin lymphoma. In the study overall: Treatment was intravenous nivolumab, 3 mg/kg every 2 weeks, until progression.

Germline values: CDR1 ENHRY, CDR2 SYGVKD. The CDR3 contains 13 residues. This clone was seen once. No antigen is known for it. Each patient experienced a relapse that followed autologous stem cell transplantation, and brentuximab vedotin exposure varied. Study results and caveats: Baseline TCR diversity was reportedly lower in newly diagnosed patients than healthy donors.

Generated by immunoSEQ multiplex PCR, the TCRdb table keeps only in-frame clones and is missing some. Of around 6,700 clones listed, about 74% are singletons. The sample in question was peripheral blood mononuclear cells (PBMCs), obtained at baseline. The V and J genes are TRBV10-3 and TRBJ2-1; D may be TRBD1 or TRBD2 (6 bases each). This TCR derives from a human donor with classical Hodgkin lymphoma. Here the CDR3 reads CASGEQGNNEQFF. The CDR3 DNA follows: TGTGCATCGGGGGAACAGGGAAACAATGAGCAGTTCTTC.